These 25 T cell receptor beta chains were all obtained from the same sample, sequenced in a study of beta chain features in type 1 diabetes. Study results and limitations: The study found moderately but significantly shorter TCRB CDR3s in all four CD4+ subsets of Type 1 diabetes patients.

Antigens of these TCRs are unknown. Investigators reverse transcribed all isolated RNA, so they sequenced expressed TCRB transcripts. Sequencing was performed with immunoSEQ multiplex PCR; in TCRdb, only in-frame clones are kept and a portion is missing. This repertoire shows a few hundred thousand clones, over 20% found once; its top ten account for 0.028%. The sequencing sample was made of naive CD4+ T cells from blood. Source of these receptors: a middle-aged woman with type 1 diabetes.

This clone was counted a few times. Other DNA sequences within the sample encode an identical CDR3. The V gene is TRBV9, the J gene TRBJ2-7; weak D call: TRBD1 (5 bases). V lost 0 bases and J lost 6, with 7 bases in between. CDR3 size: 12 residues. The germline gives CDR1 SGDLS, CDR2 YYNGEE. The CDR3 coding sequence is TGTGCCAGCAGCGTAGGGGGCGGCGAGCAGTACTTC. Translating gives CASSVGGGEQYF. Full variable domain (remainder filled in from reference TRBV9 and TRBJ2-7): DSGVTQTPKHLITATGQRVTLRCSPRSGDLSVYWYQQSLDQGLQFLIQYYNGEERAKGNILERFSAQQFPDLHSELNLSSLELGDSALYFCASSVGGGEQYFGPGTRLTVT.

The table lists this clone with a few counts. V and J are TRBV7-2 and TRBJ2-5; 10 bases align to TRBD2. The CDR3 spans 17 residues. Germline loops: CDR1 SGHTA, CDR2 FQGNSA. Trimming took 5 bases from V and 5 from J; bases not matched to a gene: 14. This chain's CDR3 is CASSIFGRLAGQETQYF. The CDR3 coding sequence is TGTGCCAGCAGCATCTTTGGTCGACTAGCGGGCCAGGAGACCCAGTACTTC.

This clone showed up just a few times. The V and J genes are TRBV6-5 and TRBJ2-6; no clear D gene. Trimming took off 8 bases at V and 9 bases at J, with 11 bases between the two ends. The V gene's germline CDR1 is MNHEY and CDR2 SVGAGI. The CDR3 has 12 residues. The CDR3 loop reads CASSQIGNVLTF. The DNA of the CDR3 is TGTGCCAGCTCGCAGATTGGCAACGTCCTGACTTTC.

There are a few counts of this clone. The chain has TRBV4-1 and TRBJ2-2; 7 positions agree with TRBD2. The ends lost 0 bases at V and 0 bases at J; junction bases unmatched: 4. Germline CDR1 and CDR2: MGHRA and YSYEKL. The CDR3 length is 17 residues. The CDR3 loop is CASSQERAGANTGELFF. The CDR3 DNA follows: TGCGCCAGCAGCCAAGAGAGGGCGGGGGCGAACACCGGGGAGCTGTTTTTT.

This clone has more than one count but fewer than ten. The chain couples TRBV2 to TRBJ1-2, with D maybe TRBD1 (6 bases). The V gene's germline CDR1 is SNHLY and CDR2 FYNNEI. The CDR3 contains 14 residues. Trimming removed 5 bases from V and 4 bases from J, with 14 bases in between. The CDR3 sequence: CASSQDSPSYGYTF. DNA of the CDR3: TGTGCCAGCAGTCAGGACAGTCCAAGCTATGGCTACACCTTC.

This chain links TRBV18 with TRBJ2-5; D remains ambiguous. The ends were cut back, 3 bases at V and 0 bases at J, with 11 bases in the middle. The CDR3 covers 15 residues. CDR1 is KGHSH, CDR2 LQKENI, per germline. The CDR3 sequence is CASSPISQYQETQYF. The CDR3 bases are TGTGCCAGCTCACCGATTTCCCAGTACCAAGAGACCCAGTACTTC.

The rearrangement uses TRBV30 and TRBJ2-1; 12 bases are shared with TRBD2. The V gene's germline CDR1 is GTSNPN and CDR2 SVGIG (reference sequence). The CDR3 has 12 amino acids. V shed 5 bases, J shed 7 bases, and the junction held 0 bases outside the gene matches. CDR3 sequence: CAWGLAGNEQFF. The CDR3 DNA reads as TGTGCCTGGGGACTAGCGGGAAATGAGCAGTTCTTC.

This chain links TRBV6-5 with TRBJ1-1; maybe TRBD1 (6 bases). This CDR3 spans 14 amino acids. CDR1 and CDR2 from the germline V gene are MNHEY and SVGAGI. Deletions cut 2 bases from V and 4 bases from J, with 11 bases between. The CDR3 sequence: CASSYVQGLTEAFF. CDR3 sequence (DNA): TGTGCCAGCAGTTACGTTCAGGGGCTCACTGAAGCTTTCTTT.

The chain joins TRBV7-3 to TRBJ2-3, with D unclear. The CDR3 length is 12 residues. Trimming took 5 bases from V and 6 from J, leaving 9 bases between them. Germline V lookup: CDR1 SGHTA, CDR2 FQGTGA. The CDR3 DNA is TGTGCCAGCAGCCGCGGTCGGGATACGCAGTATTTT. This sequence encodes CASSRGRDTQYF.

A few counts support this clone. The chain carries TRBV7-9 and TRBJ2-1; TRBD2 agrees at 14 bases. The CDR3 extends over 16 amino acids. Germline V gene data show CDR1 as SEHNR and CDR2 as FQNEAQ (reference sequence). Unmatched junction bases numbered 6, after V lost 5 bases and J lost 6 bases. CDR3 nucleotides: TGTGCCAGCAGCCTCATGGGACTAGCGGGGGTCAATGAGCAGTTCTTC. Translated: CASSLMGLAGVNEQFF.

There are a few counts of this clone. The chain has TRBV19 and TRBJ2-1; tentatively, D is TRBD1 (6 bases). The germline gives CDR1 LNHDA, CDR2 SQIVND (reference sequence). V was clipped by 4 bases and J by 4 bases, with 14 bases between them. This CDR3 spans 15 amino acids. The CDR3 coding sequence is TGTGCCAGTAGTAGACAGGTCAACGGATACAATGAGCAGTTCTTC. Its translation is CASSRQVNGYNEQFF. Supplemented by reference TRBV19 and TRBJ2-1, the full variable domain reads DGGITQSPKYLFRKEGQNVTLSCEQNLNHDAMYWYRQDPGQGLRLIYYSQIVNDFQKGDIAEGYSVSREKKESFPLTVTSAQKNPTAFYLCASSRQVNGYNEQFFGPGTRLTVL.

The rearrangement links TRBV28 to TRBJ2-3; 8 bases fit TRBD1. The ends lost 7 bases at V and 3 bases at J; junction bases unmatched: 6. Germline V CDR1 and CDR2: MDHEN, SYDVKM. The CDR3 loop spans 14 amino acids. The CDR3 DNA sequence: TGTGCCAGCAAAGCAGGGGGCAGGACAGATACGCAGTATTTT. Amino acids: CASKAGGRTDTQYF.

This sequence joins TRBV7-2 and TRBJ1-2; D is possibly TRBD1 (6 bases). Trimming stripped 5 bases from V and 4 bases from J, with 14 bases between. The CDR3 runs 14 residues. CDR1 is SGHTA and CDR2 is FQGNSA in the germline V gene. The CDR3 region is CASSPTDSSYGYTF. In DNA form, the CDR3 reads TGTGCCAGCAGCCCGACGGACAGTAGCTATGGCTACACCTTC.

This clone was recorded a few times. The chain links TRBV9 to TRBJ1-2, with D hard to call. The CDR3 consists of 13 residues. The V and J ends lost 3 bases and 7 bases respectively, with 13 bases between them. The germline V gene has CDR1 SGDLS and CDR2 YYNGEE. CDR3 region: CASSAEVGGGYTF. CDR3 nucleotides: TGTGCCAGCAGCGCAGAGGTAGGAGGTGGCTACACCTTC.

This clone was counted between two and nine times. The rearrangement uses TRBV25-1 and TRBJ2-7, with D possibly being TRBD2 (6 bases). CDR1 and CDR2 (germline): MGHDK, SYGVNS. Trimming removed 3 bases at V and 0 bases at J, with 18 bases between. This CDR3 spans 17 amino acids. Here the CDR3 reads CASSDPPGGKNSYEQYF. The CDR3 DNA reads TGTGCCAGCAGTGACCCTCCCGGAGGGAAAAACTCCTACGAGCAGTACTTC.

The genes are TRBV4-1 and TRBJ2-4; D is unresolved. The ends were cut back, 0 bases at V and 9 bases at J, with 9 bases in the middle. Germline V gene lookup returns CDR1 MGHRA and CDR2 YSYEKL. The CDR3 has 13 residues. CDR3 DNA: TGCGCCAGCAGCCAAGAGGTAGAGTTCATTCAGTACTTC. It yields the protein CASSQEVEFIQYF.

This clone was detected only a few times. In DNA, the CDR3 is TGCGCCAGCAGCCTTTCCCTTCGTGACACTGAAGCTTTCTTT. Its translation: CASSLSLRDTEAFF. This chain connects TRBV5-1 to TRBJ1-1; D not certain. V was shortened by 4 bases and J by 3 bases, with 13 bases between the two germline ends. The CDR3 has 14 amino acids. Germline V gene lookup returns CDR1 SGHRS and CDR2 YFSETQ. The complete variable domain, with remaining parts taken from reference TRBV5-1 and TRBJ1-1, reads KAGVTQTPRYLIKTRGQQVTLSCSPISGHRSVSWYQQTPGQGLQFLFEYFSETQRNKGNFPGRFSGRQFSNSRSEMNVSTLELGDSALYLCASSLSLRDTEAFFGQGTRLTVV.

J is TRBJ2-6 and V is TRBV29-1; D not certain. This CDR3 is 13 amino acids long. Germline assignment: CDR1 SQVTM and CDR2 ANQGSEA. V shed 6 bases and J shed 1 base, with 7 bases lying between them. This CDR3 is CSVLISGANVLTF. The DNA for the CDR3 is TGCAGCGTACTAATATCTGGGGCCAACGTCCTGACTTTC.

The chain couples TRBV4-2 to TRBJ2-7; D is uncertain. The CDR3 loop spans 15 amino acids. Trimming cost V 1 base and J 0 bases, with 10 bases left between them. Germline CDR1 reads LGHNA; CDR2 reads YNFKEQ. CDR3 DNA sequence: TGTGCCAGCAGCCAAGGACACCAGAGCTCCTACGAGCAGTACTTC. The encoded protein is CASSQGHQSSYEQYF.

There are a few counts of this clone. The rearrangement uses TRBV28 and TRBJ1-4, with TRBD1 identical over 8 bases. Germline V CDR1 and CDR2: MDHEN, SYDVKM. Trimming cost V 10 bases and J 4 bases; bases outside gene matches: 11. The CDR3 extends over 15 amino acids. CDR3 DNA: TGTGCCACCGGGAGACAGGGGTCACTTAATGAAAAACTGTTTTTT. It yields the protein CATGRQGSLNEKLFF. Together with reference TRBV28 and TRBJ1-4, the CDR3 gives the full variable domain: DVKVTQSSRYLVKRTGEKVFLECVQDMDHENMFWYRQDPGLGLRLIYFSYDVKMKEKGDIPEGYSVSREKKERFSLILESASTNQTSMYLCATGRQGSLNEKLFFGSGTQLSVL.

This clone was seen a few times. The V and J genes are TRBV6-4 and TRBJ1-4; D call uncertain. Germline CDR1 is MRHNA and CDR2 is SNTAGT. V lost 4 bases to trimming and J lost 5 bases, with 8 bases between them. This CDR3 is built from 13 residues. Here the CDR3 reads CASSVGENEKLFF. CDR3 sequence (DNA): TGTGCCAGCAGTGTAGGAGAAAATGAAAAACTGTTTTTT.

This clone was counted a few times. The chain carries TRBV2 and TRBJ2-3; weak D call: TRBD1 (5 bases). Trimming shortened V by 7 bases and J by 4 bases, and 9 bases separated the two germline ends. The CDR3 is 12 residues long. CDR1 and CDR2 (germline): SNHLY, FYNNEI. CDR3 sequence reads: CASTQGSDTQYF. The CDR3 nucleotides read TGTGCCAGCACCCAGGGTTCAGATACGCAGTATTTT. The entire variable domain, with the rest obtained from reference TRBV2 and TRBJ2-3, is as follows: EPEVTQTPSHQVTQMGQEVILRCVPISNHLYFYWYRQILGQKVEFLVSFYNNEISEKSEIFDDQFSVERPDGSNFTLKIRSTKLEDSAMYFCASTQGSDTQYFGPGTRLTVL.

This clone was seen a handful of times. The CDR3 region is CASNAGEAYEQYF. CDR3 DNA sequence: TGTGCCAGCAACGCCGGGGAAGCCTACGAGCAGTACTTC. This chain connects TRBV6-5 to TRBJ2-7; D is perhaps TRBD2 (5 bases). CDR3 length equals 13 residues. Per the germline V gene, CDR1 is MNHEY and CDR2 is SVGAGI. With 7 bases removed from V and 2 bases from J, the gap between germline ends came to 12 bases.

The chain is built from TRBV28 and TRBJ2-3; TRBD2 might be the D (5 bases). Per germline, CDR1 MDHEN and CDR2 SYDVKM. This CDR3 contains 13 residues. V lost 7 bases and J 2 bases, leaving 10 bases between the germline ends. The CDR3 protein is CASTPGDTDTQYF. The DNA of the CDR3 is TGTGCCAGCACCCCCGGGGACACAGATACGCAGTATTTT.

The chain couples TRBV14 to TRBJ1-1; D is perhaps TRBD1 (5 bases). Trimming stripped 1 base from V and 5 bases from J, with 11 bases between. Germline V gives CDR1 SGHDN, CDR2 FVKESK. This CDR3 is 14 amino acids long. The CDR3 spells CASSQVVGATEAFF. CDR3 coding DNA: TGTGCCAGCAGCCAAGTGGTAGGGGCGACTGAAGCTTTCTTT.